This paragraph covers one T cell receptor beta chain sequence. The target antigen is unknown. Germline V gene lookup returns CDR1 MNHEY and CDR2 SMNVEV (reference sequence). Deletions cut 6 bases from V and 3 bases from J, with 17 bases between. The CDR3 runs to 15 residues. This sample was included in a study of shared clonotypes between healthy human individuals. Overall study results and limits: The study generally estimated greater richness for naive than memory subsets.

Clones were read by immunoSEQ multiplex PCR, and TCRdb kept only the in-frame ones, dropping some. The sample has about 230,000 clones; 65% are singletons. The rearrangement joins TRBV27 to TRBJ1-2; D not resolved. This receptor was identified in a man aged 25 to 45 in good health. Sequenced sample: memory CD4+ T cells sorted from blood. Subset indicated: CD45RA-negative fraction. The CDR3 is CASSPTLFGHYGYTF. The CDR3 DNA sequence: TGTGCCAGCAGCCCGACCCTCTTTGGACACTATGGCTACACCTTC.